This is a list of T cell receptor beta chains from one sample in a study of T cells in Graves' hyperthyroidism and ophthalmopathy. TCRdb re-analysed the multiplex PCR reads in MiXCR, keeping a single row per CDR3 protein. The table lists around 600,000 distinct CDR3 sequences, approximately 16% of them singletons. Source material: blood. Receptors originate from a woman between 40 and 55 years old with Graves' ophthalmopathy. Both conserved end residues are part of each CDR3. A D gene is named only where the DNA matches it firmly. Clone size, where shown, is once, few, many, or a class for clones that have expanded.

size: few
J: TRBJ1-4
V: TRBV15
D: NA
DNA: TGTGCCACCAGCAGAGTCGTGACAACTAATGAAAAACTGTTTTTT
CDR3: CATSRVVTTNEKLFF

size: NA
J: TRBJ2-3
V: TRBV25-1
D: NA
DNA: TGTGCCAGCAGTGAATTGGGGGTCCGCACAGATACGCAGTATTTT
CDR3: CASSELGVRTDTQYF

size: few
J: TRBJ1-6
V: TRBV2
D: NA
DNA: TGTGCCAGCAGTGAAAGTCGACTCAGCTCCTATAATTCACCCCTCCACTTT
CDR3: CASSESRLSSYNSPLHF

size: NA
J: TRBJ2-1
V: TRBV5-1
D: NA
DNA: TGCGCCAGCAGCTTGGAAGGGATGAGCTACAATGAGCAGTTCTTC
CDR3: CASSLEGMSYNEQFF

size: many
J: TRBJ2-5
V: TRBV7-2
D: TRBD2
DNA: TGTGCCAGCAGCTTAGCGGCTAGCGGGGGGGCTGAGACCCAGTACTTC
CDR3: CASSLAASGGAETQYF

size: many
J: TRBJ1-1
V: TRBV2
D: NA
DNA: TGTGCCAGCAGCATACAGGGTACGAACACTGAAGCTTTCTTT
CDR3: CASSIQGTNTEAFF

size: few
J: TRBJ1-6
V: TRBV4-2
D: TRBD1
DNA: TGTGCCAGCAGCCAATGGGACAGTAATTCACCCCTCCACTTT
CDR3: CASSQWDSNSPLHF

size: many
J: TRBJ2-7
V: TRBV11-2
D: TRBD1
DNA: TGTGCCAGCAGCACGGGACAGGGGACCTTCTTCCAGCAGTACTTC
CDR3: CASSTGQGTFFQQYF

size: many
J: TRBJ2-5
V: TRBV12-3/TRBV12-4
D: NA
DNA: TGTGCCAGCAGTTTGGGGCAGGGGAGGGGAGAGACCCAGTACTTC
CDR3: CASSLGQGRGETQYF

size: many
J: TRBJ2-7
V: TRBV18
D: TRBD1
DNA: TGTGCCAGCTCACCTATGGGACAGGGCTACGAGCAGTACTTC
CDR3: CASSPMGQGYEQYF

size: few
J: TRBJ1-2
V: TRBV3-1
D: NA
DNA: TGTGCCAGCAGCCCGCCGGGGGCGGGTGGCTACACCTTC
CDR3: CASSPPGAGGYTF

size: many
J: TRBJ2-1
V: TRBV12-3/TRBV12-4
D: TRBD2
DNA: TGTGCCAGCAGTTCATTAGCGGGGGAAGACTACAATGAGCAGTTCTTC
CDR3: CASSSLAGEDYNEQFF

size: many
J: TRBJ2-3
V: TRBV11-2
D: NA
DNA: TGTGCCAGCAGCGCCCCTGGGGGGCGGGCAGATACGCAGTATTTT
CDR3: CASSAPGGRADTQYF

size: few
J: TRBJ1-3
V: TRBV9
D: NA
DNA: TGTGCCAGCAGCACCCACCAGGGAAACACCATATATTTT
CDR3: CASSTHQGNTIYF

size: many
J: TRBJ2-2
V: TRBV6-5
D: NA
DNA: TGTGCCAGCAGTTACTCCGGGTTTTGGACGAACACCGGGGAGCTGTTTTTT
CDR3: CASSYSGFWTNTGELFF

size: NA
J: TRBJ2-5
V: TRBV28
D: TRBD2
DNA: TGTGCCAACAGTTCGGGGGGGTACCAAGAGACCCAGTACTTC
CDR3: CANSSGGYQETQYF

size: few
J: TRBJ1-1
V: TRBV19
D: TRBD1
DNA: TGTGCCAGTAGGAGCAGGGGGGCGTCGAACACTGAAGCTTTCTTT
CDR3: CASRSRGASNTEAFF

size: few
J: TRBJ2-7
V: TRBV12-3/TRBV12-4
D: NA
DNA: TGTGTCAGCAGTTTGACCCAGGACCACGAGCAGTACTTC
CDR3: CVSSLTQDHEQYF

size: many
J: TRBJ2-7
V: TRBV12-3/TRBV12-4
D: TRBD1
DNA: TGTGCCAGCGCCCGGGACAGGGGCTACGAGCAGTACTTC
CDR3: CASARDRGYEQYF

size: NA
J: TRBJ2-2
V: TRBV7-3
D: NA
DNA: TGTGCCAGCAGCTTAATACGGGCCGGGGAGCTGTTTTTT
CDR3: CASSLIRAGELFF

size: many
J: TRBJ2-6
V: TRBV28
D: NA
DNA: TGTGCCAGCAGCTTTTTCCTCTCCGGTGCCTCCGGGGCCAACGTCCTGACTTTC
CDR3: CASSFFLSGASGANVLTF

size: many
J: TRBJ2-3
V: TRBV2
D: NA
DNA: TGTGCCAGCAGCCAAGGCTACAGGGCTAGCACAGATACGCAGTATTTT
CDR3: CASSQGYRASTDTQYF

size: few
J: TRBJ2-2
V: TRBV19
D: TRBD2
DNA: TGTGCCACCCGCCCCGGGACTAGCGGGTCCGGGGAGCTGTTTTTT
CDR3: CATRPGTSGSGELFF

size: NA
J: TRBJ2-1
V: TRBV14
D: TRBD2
DNA: TGTGCCAGCAGCCAAGCGCCGGCATTGGGAGCGGGACTTTACAATGAGCAGTTCTTC
CDR3: CASSQAPALGAGLYNEQFF

size: many
J: TRBJ2-3
V: TRBV29-1
D: NA
DNA: TGCAGCGTTTATTACAGGCTAAGGACAGATACGCAGTATTTT
CDR3: CSVYYRLRTDTQYF

size: many
J: TRBJ1-4
V: TRBV30
D: NA
DNA: TGTGCCTGGAGTGTTCGAGGAGAAAAACTGTTTTTT
CDR3: CAWSVRGEKLFF

size: many
J: TRBJ1-5
V: TRBV6-1
D: NA
DNA: TGTGCCAGCAGAGAAAGTAGCAATCAGCCCCAGCATTTT
CDR3: CASRESSNQPQHF

size: many
J: TRBJ1-6
V: TRBV11-1
D: NA
DNA: TGTGCCAGCAGCCCTCAGCCCTCACAGGGAAATTCACCCCTCCACTTT
CDR3: CASSPQPSQGNSPLHF

size: few
J: TRBJ2-2
V: TRBV24-1
D: NA
DNA: TGTGCCACCAGTAAAGAGGGGGTTTACACCGGGGAGCTGTTTTTT
CDR3: CATSKEGVYTGELFF

size: many
J: TRBJ2-5
V: TRBV18
D: NA
DNA: TGTGCCAGCTCACCACCGACGACAGGAGAGACCCAGTACTTC
CDR3: CASSPPTTGETQYF

size: few
J: TRBJ2-7
V: TRBV2
D: NA
DNA: TGTGCCAGCAGTCTCCGTCTACTGAGCTCCTACGAGCAGTACTTC
CDR3: CASSLRLLSSYEQYF

size: few
J: TRBJ2-1
V: TRBV7-2
D: TRBD1
DNA: TGTGCCAGCAGCGCGGGACAGGGGGGATTTAGGGGTGAGCAGTTCTTC
CDR3: CASSAGQGGFRGEQFF

size: few
J: TRBJ2-7
V: TRBV29-1
D: NA
DNA: TGCAGCGTTGCCAGGGGCGAGCAGTACTTC
CDR3: CSVARGEQYF